These T cell receptor beta chains were read from a single sample in a study of cytomegalovirus exposure and HLA in healthy donors. Method: immunoSEQ multiplex PCR; TCRdb's copy keeps in-frame clones and lacks some. The data contain 150,000 to 200,000 clones, roughly 84% of them seen just once; the ten biggest clones take up roughly 1%. Sequencing input: PBMCs. The receptors were gathered from a man aged 25 to 45 in good health and CMV-seronegative. Both conserved end residues are part of each CDR3. A D gene is named only where the DNA matches it firmly. Clone size is stated in some rows and not others, as once, few, many or a class when expanded.

j_gene | v_gene | abundance | d_gene | CDR3nt | CDR3aa
TRBJ2-2 | TRBV5-5 | - | TRBD2 | TGTGCCAGCAACAGACTAGCGGACACCGGGGAGCTGTTTTTT | CASNRLADTGELFF
TRBJ1-2 | TRBV30 | once | - | TGTGCCTGGAGTCGGGTAAATAAGGTCTATGGCTACACCTTC | CAWSRVNKVYGYTF
TRBJ2-1 | TRBV27 | - | - | TGTGCCAGCAGTTTCGTCGGGAGCTCCTACAATGAGCAGTTCTTC | CASSFVGSSYNEQFF
TRBJ2-7 | TRBV27 | - | - | TGTGCCAGCAGTTTACCAACAGGGGGGGACTACGAGCAGTACTTC | CASSLPTGGDYEQYF
TRBJ2-3 | TRBV4-1 | - | TRBD2 | TGCGCCAGCAGCCAACTACCGGGACTAGCCACAGATACGCAGTATTTT | CASSQLPGLATDTQYF
TRBJ2-7 | TRBV2 | once | - | TGTGCCAGCAGTTCGCGGCAGGGGACCTACGAGCAGTACTTC | CASSSRQGTYEQYF
TRBJ2-1 | TRBV7-9 | - | - | TGTGCCAGCAGCCCCGAGAGGGCGGATAAGCAATTCTTC | CASSPERADKQFF
TRBJ1-2 | TRBV30 | - | TRBD1 | TGTGCCTGGAGCGGACAGGGGGCCTATGGCTACACCTTC | CAWSGQGAYGYTF
TRBJ2-2 | TRBV7-3 | - | - | TGTGCCAGCAGCTTAGAGGCCGGGGAGCTGTTTTTT | CASSLEAGELFF
TRBJ2-3 | TRBV30 | - | TRBD2 | TGTGCCTGGGCGCGGGGGGACACAGATACGCAGTATTTT | CAWARGDTDTQYF
TRBJ2-2 | TRBV4-1 | - | - | TGCGCCAGCAGCCAAGGGGCAGGGGTCACCGGGGAGCTGTTTTTT | CASSQGAGVTGELFF
TRBJ1-1 | TRBV2 | - | TRBD1 | TGTGCCAGCAGGGGGACAGGGAGAGATTATACGACTGAAGCTTTCTTT | CASRGTGRDYTTEAFF
TRBJ2-7 | TRBV14 | - | - | TGTGCCAGCAGCCAAGTTGGGTTGACTGCCCAAGGTGTGGAGCAGTACTTC | CASSQVGLTAQGVEQYF
TRBJ2-7 | TRBV28 | few | - | TGTGCCAGCAGTTTACCGACTAACTTACTTGTCGACGAGCAGTACTTC | CASSLPTNLLVDEQYF
TRBJ1-2 | TRBV9 | once | - | TGTGCCAGCAGCCGAGTAGGGGGGGGGATTTATGGCTACACCTTC | CASSRVGGGIYGYTF
TRBJ2-3 | TRBV5-6 | once | TRBD1 | TGTGCCAGCAGCTTTTTCCAGGGGGGCACAGATACGCAGTATTTT | CASSFFQGGTDTQYF
TRBJ2-7 | TRBV11-1 | few | TRBD2 | TGTGGGGGGGGGACTAGCGCCACCGAAAGCTCCTACGAGCAGTACTTC | CGGGTSATESSYEQYF
TRBJ2-7 | TRBV27 | - | TRBD2 | TGTGCCAGCAGTTTATCACCAGCGGGAGCCTCCTACGAGCAGTACTTC | CASSLSPAGASYEQYF
TRBJ1-1 | TRBV2 | - | TRBD1 | TGTGCCAGCAGTGAGCCCGGGACAGTGAACACTGAAGCTTTCTTT | CASSEPGTVNTEAFF
TRBJ1-1 | TRBV5-1 | once | TRBD1 | TGCGCCAGCAAGCGAATGGGGGACAGTCAGAACACTGAAGCTTTCTTT | CASKRMGDSQNTEAFF
TRBJ2-1 | TRBV5-8 | few | TRBD2 | TGTGCCAGCAGCCAGGGACTAGCGGGAGCTGGGTGGGATGAGCAGTTCTTC | CASSQGLAGAGWDEQFF
TRBJ1-3 | TRBV7-2 | - | - | TGTGCCAGCAGCTTAAGGAGGGTCGAAGGAAACACCATATATTTT | CASSLRRVEGNTIYF
TRBJ1-3 | TRBV5-4 | - | - | TGTGCCAGCAGCGCAGCAGGGCTCACTGGAAACACCATATATTTT | CASSAAGLTGNTIYF
TRBJ2-1 | TRBV28 | - | TRBD1 | TGTGCCAGCAGTTTAGAGACAGGGGGCTGGAATGAGCAGTTCTTC | CASSLETGGWNEQFF
TRBJ1-2 | TRBV4-1 | - | - | TGCGCCAGCAGCCAAGGGGGCGGATCTTTAAGGTATGGCTACACCTTC | CASSQGGGSLRYGYTF
TRBJ1-2 | TRBV28 | - | - | TGTGCCAGCAGTTTAATCGGGACCCCAGGGGATGGCTACACCTTC | CASSLIGTPGDGYTF
TRBJ1-1 | TRBV13 | - | - | TGTGCCAGCAGCTTTGGACATTACACTGAAGCTTTCTTT | CASSFGHYTEAFF
TRBJ1-3 | TRBV7-2 | - | TRBD1 | TGTGCCAGCAGCTTAGGAGGGACAGGGGTCAGTGGAAACACCATATATTTT | CASSLGGTGVSGNTIYF
TRBJ2-4 | TRBV6-4 | - | - | TGTGCCAGCACCCTCGGGGGAAACATTCAGTACTTC | CASTLGGNIQYF
TRBJ1-6 | TRBV10-1 | - | - | TGCGCCAGCAGTGAGCGAGGATCACCCCTCCACTTT | CASSERGSPLHF
TRBJ2-5 | TRBV9 | - | - | TGTGCCAGCACCTCACGGAGCGGGCAACAAGAGACCCAGTACTTC | CASTSRSGQQETQYF